This T cell receptor (beta chain) was sequenced in a study of Tregs in tolerant kidney transplant recipients. This CDR3 has 14 amino acids. CDR1 LNHDA and CDR2 SQIVND come from the germline V gene (reference sequence). Trimming took 3 bases from V and 7 from J, leaving 12 bases between them. Assay: immunoSEQ multiplex PCR; the TCRdb copy retains only in-frame clones and omits some. Its table records 25,000 to 40,000 clones. On this clone: Its specificity is unknown. The read stops 3 residues short of the end of the CDR3; the missing end is completed from the germline J gene.

Recipients received nonmyeloablative bone marrow transplants from related graft donors, with transient mixed chimerism. Thawed PBMCs were FACS-sorted into unstimulated CD4+CD25+CD127- regulatory T cells, CD4+CD25- non-regulatory cells, CD4 and CD8 cells. General observations from the study: Findings come from small patient numbers and require larger validation. Tregs expanded with activated donor B cells seemed most donor-specific.

The sample was CD4+ T cells from blood (PBMCs), taken 24 months after the transplant. The source is a human patient who received a combined kidney and bone marrow transplant. Some T cells here may be from the graft donor. The chain has TRBV19 and TRBJ2-2; D remains ambiguous. CDR3 protein: CASSIRQEFGELFF. The covered CDR3 bases are TGTGCCAGTAGTATTAGGCAGGAATTCGGGGAG.